One T cell receptor beta chain is described in this entry. This clone has only a few counts. Which antigen it targets is not known. Germline is not matched at one junction end, which may reflect a read error. These data are taken from a study of CD8+ T cells in alopecia areata (dated by TCRdb to 2016 to 2018). About the study as a whole: Treated patients were enrolled in an open-label pilot trial of oral tofacitinib, 5 to 10 mg twice daily, for moderate-to-severe alopecia areata. Tofacitinib was administered for 6 to 18 months, and 6 months of follow-up off drug were then conducted to assess delayed response and recurrence. For the treated patients, the SALT score, which quantifies what percentage of scalp surface area is affected, served as the measure of disease severity. To study T cell clonal expansion in alopecia areata, the researchers applied high-throughput TCRbeta sequencing to both the C3H/HeJ mouse model and human patients. Scalp tissue and sorted CD4+ and CD8+ peripheral blood T cells from patchy and totalis/universalis alopecia areata patients and from healthy controls were covered by human TCRbeta sequencing. Tofacitinib-treated patients had biopsies at baseline and at 4 and 24 weeks of treatment, with a later scalp biopsy in several patients. Clonality in the scalp was compared among normal scalp (n=4), patchy alopecia areata scalp (n=8), and alopecia totalis/universalis scalp (n=8). The RNA source kit depended on sample type: the PAXgene miRNA kit for fixed scalp, the miRNeasy kit for PBMCs, and the RNeasy kit for mouse skin. TCRbeta CDR3 regions were amplified by immunoSEQ multiplex PCR using 35 Vbeta forward and 13 Jbeta reverse primers.

CDR1 and CDR2, looked up from the germline V gene, are SQVTM and ANQGSEA. The CDR3 holds 12 amino acids from the cysteine to the phenylalanine. Just CDR3 DNA is preserved here, 36 bases in frame from base 1. Broader findings and caveats from the paper: Resident alphabeta T cells in normal human skin are also sequenced, complicating scalp TCR repertoire analysis, unlike mouse skin dominated by gammadelta T cells. Shared TCR sequences between patients were less evident than in mice, which may be partly attributable to HLA diversity in the patient population. During tofacitinib treatment, many expanded lesional clones stuck around in both scalp and blood, and this persistence may partly explain why relapse happens after treatment is stopped. With tofacitinib, both scalp clonality and the number of expanded CD8+ clones among the top 100 scalp clones went down significantly. The treated cohort was small, with a single nonresponder, so links between baseline CD8+ expansion and response need larger studies. Compared with normal scalp, lesional scalp, particularly in alopecia totalis/universalis, had higher clonality and more expanded CD8+ clones, which suggests antigenic drive.

What this sample's time point label stands for: about four weeks on oral tofacitinib. The treatment or condition label, as the study defines it: oral pan-JAK inhibitor, 5-10 mg twice daily. Peripheral blood and lesional scalp punch biopsies were obtained from patients with alopecia areata. PBMCs were isolated by density centrifugation and stained for CD3, CD4 and CD8, and CD4+ and CD8+ T cells were sorted on a FACSAria. Libraries were built with the immunoSEQ multiplex PCR assay. To provide template for TCR sequencing, every sample had RNA extracted and reverse transcribed into cDNA. SuperScript III was used for first-strand cDNA synthesis, primed with a 2:1 mix of oligo-dT and random hexamers. Amplification bias was assessed with a synthetic immune receptor repertoire, and residual bias was removed computationally. The authors processed their data as follows. Raw reads were preprocessed to remove errors, and CDR3 was defined according to IMGT conventions as the region from the conserved cysteine to phenylalanine. Clonality was computed as 1 minus the Shannon entropy, with the entropy normalized by log2 of the number of productive unique TCRs. Scalp TCRbeta sequences were cross-referenced with sorted blood CD4 and CD8 repertoires so that the CD4 or CD8 identity of scalp clones could be inferred. Entries here come from immuneACCESS through TCRdb and include only in-frame sequences with V and J called. Some clones fail to appear in such tables; in the studies checked, an unresolved V gene covers under half of the shortfall, and the cause of the remainder is unknown. Clonal size and the V and J genes are those of that table, whereas D and trimming came from the DNA. Across this sample there are 200,000 to 250,000 clones, with 50% to 60% seen only once. Roughly 1.4% of the sample belongs to the ten largest clones.

The clonotype comes from a human donor with alopecia areata. The material sequenced was CD4+ T cells sorted from blood, taken at week 4, from a patient treated with tofacitinib. Here the chain combines TRBV29-1 and TRBJ1-1, and possibly TRBD1, on 6 matching bases. This receptor carries the CDR3 CSVGEVRDILLF. The DNA is as follows: TGCAGCGTTGGAGAGGTCAGGGACATTTTACTTTTT. Reference TRBV29-1 and TRBJ1-1 genes cover what lies past the CDR3, so the full variable domain is SAVISQKPSRDICQRGTSLTIQCQVDSQVTMMFWYRQQPGQSLTLIATANQGSEATYESGFVIDKFPISRPNLTFSTLTVSNMSPEDSSIYLCSVGEVRDILLFGQGTRLTVV.